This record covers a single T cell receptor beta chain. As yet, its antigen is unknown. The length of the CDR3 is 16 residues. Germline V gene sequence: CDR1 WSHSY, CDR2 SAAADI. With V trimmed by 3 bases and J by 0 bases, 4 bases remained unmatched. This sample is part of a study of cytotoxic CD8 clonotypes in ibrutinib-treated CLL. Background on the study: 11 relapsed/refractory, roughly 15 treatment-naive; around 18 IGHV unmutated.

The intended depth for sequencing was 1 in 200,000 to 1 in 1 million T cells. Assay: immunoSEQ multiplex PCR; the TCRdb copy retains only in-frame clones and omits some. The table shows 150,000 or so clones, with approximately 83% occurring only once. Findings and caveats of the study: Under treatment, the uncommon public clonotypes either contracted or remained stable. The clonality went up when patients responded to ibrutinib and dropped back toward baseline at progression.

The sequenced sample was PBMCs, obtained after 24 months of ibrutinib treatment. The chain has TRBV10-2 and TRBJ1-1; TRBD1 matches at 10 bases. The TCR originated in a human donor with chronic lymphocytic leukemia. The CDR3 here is CASSDPGQGMNTEAFF. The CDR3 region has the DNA TGCGCCAGCAGTGACCCGGGACAGGGGATGAACACTGAAGCTTTCTTT.